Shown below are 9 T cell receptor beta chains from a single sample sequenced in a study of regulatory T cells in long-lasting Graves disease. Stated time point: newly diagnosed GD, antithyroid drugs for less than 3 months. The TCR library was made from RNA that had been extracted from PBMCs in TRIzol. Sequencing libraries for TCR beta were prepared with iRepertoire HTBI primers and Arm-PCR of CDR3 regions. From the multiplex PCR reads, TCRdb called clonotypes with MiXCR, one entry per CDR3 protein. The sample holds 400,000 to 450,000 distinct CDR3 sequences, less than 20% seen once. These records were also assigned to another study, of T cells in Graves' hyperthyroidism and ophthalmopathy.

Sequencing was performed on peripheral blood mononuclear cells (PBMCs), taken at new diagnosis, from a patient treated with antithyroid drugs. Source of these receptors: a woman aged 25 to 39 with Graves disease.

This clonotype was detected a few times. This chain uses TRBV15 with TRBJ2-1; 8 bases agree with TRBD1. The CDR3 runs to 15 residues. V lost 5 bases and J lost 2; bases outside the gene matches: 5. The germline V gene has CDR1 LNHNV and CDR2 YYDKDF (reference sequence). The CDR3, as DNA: TGTGCCACCAGCTTGCGACAGGGGCCCTACAATGAGCAGTTCTTC. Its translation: CATSLRQGPYNEQFF.

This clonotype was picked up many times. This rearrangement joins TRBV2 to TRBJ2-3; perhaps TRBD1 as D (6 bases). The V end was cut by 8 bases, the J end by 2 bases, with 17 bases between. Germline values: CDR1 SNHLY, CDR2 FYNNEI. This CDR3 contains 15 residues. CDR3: CASASDGQHTDTQYF. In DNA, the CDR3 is TGTGCCAGCGCCTCAGATGGACAGCACACAGATACGCAGTATTTT.

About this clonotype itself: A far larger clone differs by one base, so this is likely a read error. The DNA for the CDR3 is TGTGCCAGCAGTTACTCAACTAGCGGGAGTTGGTACAATGAGCAGTACTTC. Its protein is CASSYSTSGSWYNEQYF. The rearrangement links TRBV6-5 to TRBJ2-7, with TRBD2 matching over 11 bases. Germline lookup yields CDR1 MNHEY and CDR2 SVGAGI. V dropped 0 bases and J dropped 7; count of bases not matched to a gene: 11. The CDR3 loop spans 17 amino acids.

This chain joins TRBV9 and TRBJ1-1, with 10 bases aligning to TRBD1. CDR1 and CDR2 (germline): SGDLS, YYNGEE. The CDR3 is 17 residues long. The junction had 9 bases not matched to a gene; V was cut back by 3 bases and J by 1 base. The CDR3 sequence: CASSDPGTGDWNTEAFF. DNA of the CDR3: TGTGCCAGCAGCGACCCCGGGACAGGGGATTGGAACACTGAAGCTTTCTTT.

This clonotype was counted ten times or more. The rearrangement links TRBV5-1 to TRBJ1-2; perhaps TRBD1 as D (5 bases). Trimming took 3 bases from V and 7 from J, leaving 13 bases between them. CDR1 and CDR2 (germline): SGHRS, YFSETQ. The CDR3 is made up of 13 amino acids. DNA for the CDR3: TGCGCCAGCAGCTGGGGGTGGCGGCGTGGCTACACCTTC. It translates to CASSWGWRRGYTF.

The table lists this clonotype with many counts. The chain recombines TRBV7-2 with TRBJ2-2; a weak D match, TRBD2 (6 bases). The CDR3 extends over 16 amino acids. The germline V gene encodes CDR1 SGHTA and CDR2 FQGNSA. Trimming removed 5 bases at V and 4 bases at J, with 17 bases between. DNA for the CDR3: TGTGCCAGCAGCCCACGTCTCGGGAGACTCACCGGGGAGCTGTTTTTT. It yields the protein CASSPRLGRLTGELFF.

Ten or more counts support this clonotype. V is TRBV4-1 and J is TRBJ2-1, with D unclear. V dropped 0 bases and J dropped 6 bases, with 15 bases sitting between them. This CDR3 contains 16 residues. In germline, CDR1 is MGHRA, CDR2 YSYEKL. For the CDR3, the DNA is TGCGCCAGCAGCCAAGATCGCGAGCCGGAAGGCAATGAGCAGTTCTTC. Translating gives CASSQDREPEGNEQFF.

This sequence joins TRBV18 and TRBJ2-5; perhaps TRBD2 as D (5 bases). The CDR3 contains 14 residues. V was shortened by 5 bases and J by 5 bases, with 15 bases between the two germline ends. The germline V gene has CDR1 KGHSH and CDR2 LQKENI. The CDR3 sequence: CASSAKRALETQYF. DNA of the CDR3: TGTGCCAGCTCAGCAAAGAGGGCCTTGGAGACCCAGTACTTC.

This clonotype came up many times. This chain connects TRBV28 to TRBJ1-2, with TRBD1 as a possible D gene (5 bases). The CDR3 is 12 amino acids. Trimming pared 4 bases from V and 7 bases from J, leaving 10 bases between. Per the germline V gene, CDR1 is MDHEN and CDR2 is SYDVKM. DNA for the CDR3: TGTGCCAGCAGTTCCCCAGGGTTTGGCTACACCTTC. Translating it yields CASSSPGFGYTF.